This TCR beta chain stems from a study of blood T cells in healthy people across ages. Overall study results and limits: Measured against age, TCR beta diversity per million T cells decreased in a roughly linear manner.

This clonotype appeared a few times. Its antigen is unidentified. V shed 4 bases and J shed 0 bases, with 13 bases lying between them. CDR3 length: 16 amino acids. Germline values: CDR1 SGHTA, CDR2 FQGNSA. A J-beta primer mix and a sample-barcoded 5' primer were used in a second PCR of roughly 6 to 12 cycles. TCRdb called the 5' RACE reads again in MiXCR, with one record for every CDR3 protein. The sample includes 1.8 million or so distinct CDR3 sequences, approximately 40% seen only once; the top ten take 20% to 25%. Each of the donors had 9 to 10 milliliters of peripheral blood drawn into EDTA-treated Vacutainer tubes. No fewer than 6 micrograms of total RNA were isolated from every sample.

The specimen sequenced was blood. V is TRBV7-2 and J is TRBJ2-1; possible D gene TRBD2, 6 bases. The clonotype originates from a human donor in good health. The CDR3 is CASSWGLLSSYNEQFF. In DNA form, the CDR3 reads TGTGCCAGCAGCTGGGGACTCCTGAGCTCCTACAATGAGCAGTTCTTC.